The clone carrying this T cell receptor (beta chain) was detected only a few times. Its antigen remains unknown. This sample is drawn from a study of cytomegalovirus exposure and HLA in healthy donors. Broader study findings: In an earlier analysis, most TCR beta V segments were productive about 90% or about 30% of the time.

With 60 Vbeta and 13 Jbeta primers, the PCR was carried out. Clones were read by immunoSEQ multiplex PCR, and TCRdb kept only the in-frame ones, dropping some. The sample has 200,000 to 250,000 clones; about 83% are singletons. The CDR3 is 12 amino acids. V shed 0 bases and J shed 12 bases, with 9 bases lying between them. The germline V gene encodes CDR1 SGHDN and CDR2 FVKESK. Sequencing was performed on PBMCs. The chain combines TRBV14 with TRBJ2-1, with D perhaps matching TRBD2 (6 bases). This sequence was found in a human donor in good health. The CDR3 reads CASSQDASVQFF. The CDR3 DNA follows: TGTGCCAGCAGCCAAGACGCTAGCGTGCAGTTCTTC. The full variable domain, in which reference TRBV14 and TRBJ2-1 provide the parts outside the CDR3, is EAGVTQFPSHSVIEKGQTVTLRCDPISGHDNLYWYRRVMGKEIKFLLHFVKESKQDESGMPNNRFLAERTGGTYSTLKVQPAELEDSGVYFCASSQDASVQFFGPGTRLTVL.